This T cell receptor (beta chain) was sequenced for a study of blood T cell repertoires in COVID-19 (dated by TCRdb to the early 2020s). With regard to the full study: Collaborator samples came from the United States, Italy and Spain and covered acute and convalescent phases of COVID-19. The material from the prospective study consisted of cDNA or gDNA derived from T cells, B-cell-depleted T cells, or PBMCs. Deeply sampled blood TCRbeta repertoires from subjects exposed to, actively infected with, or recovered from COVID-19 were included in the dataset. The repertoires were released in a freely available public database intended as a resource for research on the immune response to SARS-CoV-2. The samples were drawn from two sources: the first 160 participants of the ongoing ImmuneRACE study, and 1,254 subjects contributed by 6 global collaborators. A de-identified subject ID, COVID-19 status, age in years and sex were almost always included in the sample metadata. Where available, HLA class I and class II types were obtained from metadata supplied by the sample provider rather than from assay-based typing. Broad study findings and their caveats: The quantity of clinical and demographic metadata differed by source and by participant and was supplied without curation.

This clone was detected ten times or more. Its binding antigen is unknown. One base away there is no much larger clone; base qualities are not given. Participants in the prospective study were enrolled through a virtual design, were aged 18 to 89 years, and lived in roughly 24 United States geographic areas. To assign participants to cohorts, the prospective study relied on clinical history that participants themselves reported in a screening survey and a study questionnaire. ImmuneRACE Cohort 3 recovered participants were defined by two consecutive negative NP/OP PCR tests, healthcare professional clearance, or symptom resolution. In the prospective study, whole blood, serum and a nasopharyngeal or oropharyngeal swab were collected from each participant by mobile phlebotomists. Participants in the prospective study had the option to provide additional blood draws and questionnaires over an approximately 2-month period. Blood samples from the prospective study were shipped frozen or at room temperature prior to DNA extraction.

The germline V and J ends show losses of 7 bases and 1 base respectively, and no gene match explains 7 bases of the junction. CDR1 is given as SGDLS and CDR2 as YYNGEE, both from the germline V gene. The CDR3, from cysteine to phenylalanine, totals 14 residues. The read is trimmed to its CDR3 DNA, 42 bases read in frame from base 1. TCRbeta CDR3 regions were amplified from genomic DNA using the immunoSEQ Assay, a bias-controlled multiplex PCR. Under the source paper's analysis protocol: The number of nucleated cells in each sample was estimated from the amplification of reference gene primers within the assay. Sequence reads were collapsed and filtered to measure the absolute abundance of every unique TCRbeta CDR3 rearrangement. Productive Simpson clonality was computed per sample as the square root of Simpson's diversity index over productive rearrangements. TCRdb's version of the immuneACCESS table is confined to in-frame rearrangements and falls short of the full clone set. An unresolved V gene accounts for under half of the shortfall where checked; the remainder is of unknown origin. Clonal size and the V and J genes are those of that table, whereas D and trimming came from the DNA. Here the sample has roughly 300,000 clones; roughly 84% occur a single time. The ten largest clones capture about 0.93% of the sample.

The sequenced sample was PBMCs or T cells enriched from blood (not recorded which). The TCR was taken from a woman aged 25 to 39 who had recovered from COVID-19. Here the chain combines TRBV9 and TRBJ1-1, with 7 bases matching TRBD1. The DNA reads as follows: TGTGCCAGCTCCACCCAGGGGGGGAACACTGAAGCTTTCTTT. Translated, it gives CASSTQGGNTEAFF.